A single sample gave rise to the 27 T cell receptor beta chains below, sequenced in a study of T cell repertoires in ileal Crohn's disease. Assay: immunoSEQ multiplex PCR; the TCRdb copy retains only in-frame clones and omits some. The sample holds approximately 13,000 clones; roughly four fifths are singletons and the top ten take 3.5% to 5.5%. The sample consisted of ileal tissue. All receptors derive from an adult with Crohn's disease.

V gene TRBV7-8 combines with J gene TRBJ1-5; unclear D gene. Trimming left V 1 base short and J 5 bases short, with 6 bases between. This CDR3 has 13 amino acids. CDR1 is SGHVS and CDR2 is FQNEAQ in the germline V gene. The CDR3 DNA is TGTGCCAGCAGCTTAGACGGGTATCAGCCCCAGCATTTT. It specifies CASSLDGYQPQHF.

CDR3 sequence (DNA): TGTGCCAGCAGCGCCCAGTTCGGGACTAGCGGGGATACAGATACGCAGTATTTT. As protein: CASSAQFGTSGDTDTQYF. V usage is TRBV9 and J usage is TRBJ2-3; 13 bases align to TRBD2. J was trimmed by 3 bases and V by 3 bases; bases with no gene match: 10. The CDR3 is 18 residues long. Germline-derived CDR1 and CDR2 are SGDLS and YYNGEE.

The CDR3 is CASSHPGQVNTEAFF. The CDR3 DNA sequence: TGTGCCAGCAGCCACCCGGGACAAGTGAACACTGAAGCTTTCTTT. The chain carries TRBV11-1 and TRBJ1-1; D might be TRBD1 (6 bases). V was cut by 5 bases and J by 0 bases, with 13 bases left in between. This CDR3 has 15 residues. Germline CDR1 reads SGHAT; CDR2 reads FQDESV (reference sequence).

The V and J genes are TRBV2 and TRBJ1-2; 8 bases agree with TRBD1. The CDR3 covers 15 residues. Germline V gene data show CDR1 as SNHLY and CDR2 as FYNNEI. J was trimmed by 4 bases and V by 6 bases; bases with no gene match: 10. CDR3 sequence reads: CASSYVDREGYGYTF. As DNA, the CDR3 is TGTGCCAGCAGCTACGTGGACAGGGAGGGCTATGGCTACACCTTC.

This clone was seen only a few times. The rearrangement links TRBV18 to TRBJ2-7; no definite D call. Germline-derived CDR1 and CDR2 are KGHSH and LQKENI. The CDR3 length is 14 residues. V was cut by 2 bases and J by 2 bases, with 10 bases left in between. The chain's CDR3 is CASSPTLSTYEQYF. CDR3 bases: TGTGCCAGCTCACCAACCCTGAGTACCTACGAGCAGTACTTC.

The chain joins TRBV2 to TRBJ2-1; 7 nucleotides line up with TRBD2. CDR3 length: 15 residues. Looked up from germline, CDR1 is SNHLY and CDR2 is FYNNEI. V trimming: 7 bases; J trimming: 6 bases; junction bases outside the gene matches: 12. The CDR3 here is CASNLLAGPSNEQFF. The CDR3 nucleotides are TGTGCCAGCAATCTATTAGCGGGCCCCTCCAATGAGCAGTTCTTC.

The chain carries TRBV23-1 and TRBJ1-2; the D gene is possibly TRBD1 (5 bases). TRBV23-1 qualifies as an ORF whose function is uncertain. CDR3 length: 11 residues. Between the trimmed V and J ends, which lost 6 bases and 7 bases, there was a span of 9 bases. CDR3 bases: TGCGCCAGCAGGACAGCTTCTGGCTACACCTTC. This translates into CASRTASGYTF.

This clone was counted only a few times. The chain uses TRBV18 and TRBJ1-1; 9 bases fit TRBD1. Looked up from germline, CDR1 is KGHSH and CDR2 is LQKENI. The CDR3 loop spans 15 amino acids. The V and J ends lost 1 base and 3 bases, in that order; junction bases with no gene match: 3. The CDR3 here is CASSPRDRDYTEAFF. In DNA, the CDR3 is TGTGCCAGCTCACCACGGGACAGGGATTACACTGAAGCTTTCTTT.

In DNA form, the CDR3 reads TGTGCCATCAGTGACCCCGCCTCCATCGCCGGGGAAAAACTGTTTTTT. Protein product: CAISDPASIAGEKLFF. The chain employs TRBV10-3 and TRBJ1-4, with unresolved D. V lost 3 bases to trimming and J lost 8 bases, with 19 bases between them. CDR1 and CDR2 from the germline V gene are ENHRY and SYGVKD. The CDR3 extends over 16 amino acids.

J is TRBJ2-1 and V is TRBV14; 8 bases line up with TRBD1. CDR3 length: 16 residues. Trimming at V came to 4 bases and at J to 2 bases, leaving 7 bases not matched to a gene. In germline, CDR1 is SGHDN, CDR2 FVKESK. The chain's CDR3 is CASSLWTGTTYNEQFF. CDR3 bases: TGTGCCAGCAGCCTTTGGACAGGGACGACCTACAATGAGCAGTTCTTC.

This clone was observed once. The chain carries TRBV5-1 and TRBJ1-2; D may be TRBD1 (5 bases). Germline CDR1 reads SGHRS; CDR2 reads YFSETQ. V was shortened by 1 base and J by 3 bases, with 13 bases between the two germline ends. The CDR3 has 15 residues. Written as DNA, the CDR3 is TGCGCCAGCAGCTTGTGGGGCGGGGGAGACTATGGCTACACCTTC. Its protein product is CASSLWGGGDYGYTF.

V usage is TRBV7-6 and J usage is TRBJ2-1, with 7 bases fitting TRBD1. The V and J ends lost 1 base and 3 bases, in that order; junction bases with no gene match: 3. The CDR3 spans 15 residues. CDR1 is SGHVS and CDR2 is FNYEAQ in the germline V gene. Written as DNA, the CDR3 is TGTGCCAGCAGCTTAGGACAGGGTGGCTACAATGAGCAGTTCTTC. This encodes CASSLGQGGYNEQFF.

By its share, this clone is medium-sized (0.01 to 0.1%). This chain links TRBV11-2 with TRBJ2-7, with TRBD2 as a possible D gene (5 bases). Trimming cost V 0 bases and J 3 bases, with 9 bases left between them. CDR1 is SGHAT, CDR2 FQNNGV, per germline. The CDR3 is made up of 14 amino acids. The CDR3 DNA reads as TGTGCCAGCAGCTTAGAAGAGGGATACTACGAGCAGTACTTC. As protein: CASSLEEGYYEQYF.

The V call is TRBV6-1, the J call TRBJ2-7, with D unclear. This CDR3 is 14 amino acids long. Trimming removed 3 bases from V and 3 bases from J, with 12 bases in between. Germline CDR1 reads MNHNS; CDR2 reads SASEGT. CDR3 protein: CASSESGFSYEQYF. The CDR3 nucleotides are TGTGCCAGCAGTGAGTCAGGATTCAGCTACGAGCAGTACTTC.

V is TRBV15 and J is TRBJ1-1; D is possibly TRBD1 (6 bases). This CDR3 is 15 amino acids long. V was cut by 0 bases and J by 0 bases, with 8 bases left in between. In germline, CDR1 is LNHNV, CDR2 YYDKDF (reference sequence). The CDR3 spells CATSREGAMNTEAFF. CDR3 DNA: TGTGCCACCAGCAGAGAGGGGGCCATGAACACTGAAGCTTTCTTT.

The genes are TRBV27 and TRBJ1-1; TRBD1 aligns across 8 bases. Germline V lookup: CDR1 MNHEY, CDR2 SMNVEV (reference sequence). CDR3 length equals 11 residues. The CDR3 sequence is CATHRGAEAFF. Written as DNA, the CDR3 is TGTGCGACCCACAGGGGGGCTGAAGCTTTCTTT.

The chain couples TRBV6-5 to TRBJ2-2; D is unresolved. Germline V gene sequence: CDR1 MNHEY, CDR2 SVGAGI. The V gene lost 0 bases and the J gene lost 7 bases, with 15 bases spanning the gap. The CDR3 is 16 residues long. CDR3 protein: CASSYSKPLSGGELFF. CDR3 in DNA: TGTGCCAGCAGTTACTCGAAACCCCTCTCGGGCGGGGAGCTGTTTTTT.

V gene TRBV2 combines with J gene TRBJ1-3; 7 bases map to TRBD1. Germline lookup yields CDR1 SNHLY and CDR2 FYNNEI. The V and J ends lost 7 bases and 4 bases, in that order; junction bases with no gene match: 7. There are 14 residues in the CDR3. CDR3 loop: CASTGDSGGNTIYF. CDR3 in DNA: TGTGCCAGCACTGGGGACAGCGGAGGAAACACCATATATTTT.

The chain carries TRBV5-1 and TRBJ2-3, with 9 bases that match TRBD2. Trimming cost V 4 bases and J 2 bases; bases outside gene matches: 11. CDR1 and CDR2 from the germline V gene are SGHRS and YFSETQ. The CDR3 consists of 17 residues. CDR3: CASSIGGLAGATDTQYF. DNA for the CDR3: TGCGCCAGCAGCATCGGAGGCTTAGCGGGGGCCACAGATACGCAGTATTTT.

The chain links TRBV27 to TRBJ2-2; 12 positions match TRBD2. J was trimmed by 5 bases and V by 4 bases; bases with no gene match: 11. Germline V gives CDR1 MNHEY, CDR2 SMNVEV (reference sequence). There are 18 residues in the CDR3. CDR3 amino acids: CASSSSGLAGLGTGELFF. The CDR3 DNA reads TGTGCCAGCAGTTCATCGGGACTAGCGGGCCTGGGGACCGGGGAGCTGTTTTTT.

V gene TRBV29-1 combines with J gene TRBJ2-5; no reliable D call. Trimming stripped 3 bases from V and 2 bases from J, with 10 bases between. The germline V gene encodes CDR1 SQVTM and CDR2 ANQGSEA. The CDR3 is made up of 13 amino acids. The CDR3 region is CSVDVSRQETQYF. In nucleotides, the CDR3 is TGCAGCGTTGATGTGTCCAGACAAGAGACCCAGTACTTC. The full variable domain, its missing parts supplied by reference TRBV29-1 and TRBJ2-5, is SAVISQKPSRDICQRGTSLTIQCQVDSQVTMMFWYRQQPGQSLTLIATANQGSEATYESGFVIDKFPISRPNLTFSTLTVSNMSPEDSSIYLCSVDVSRQETQYFGPGTRLLVL.

Only a few counts were recorded for this clone. This chain links TRBV20-1 with TRBJ1-2; D is uncertain. Germline loops: CDR1 DFQATT, CDR2 SNEGSKA (reference sequence). The V and J ends lost 0 bases and 6 bases respectively, with 5 bases between them. CDR3 size: 11 residues. DNA for the CDR3: TGCAGTGCTAGAGATCCGGATGGCTACACCTTC. Translated, it gives CSARDPDGYTF.

The chain is built from TRBV6-5 and TRBJ1-1; TRBD1 matches 9 bases. Trimming at V came to 7 bases and at J to 4 bases, leaving 10 bases not matched to a gene. Germline loops: CDR1 MNHEY, CDR2 SVGAGI. The CDR3 is 15 residues long. CDR3 residues: CASTRTGGGSTEAFF. CDR3 sequence (DNA): TGTGCCAGCACTAGAACAGGGGGCGGAAGCACTGAAGCTTTCTTT.

This rearrangement joins TRBV5-4 to TRBJ2-1, with TRBD1 matching 9 bases. This CDR3 is 15 amino acids long. V lost 2 bases and J lost 7; bases outside the gene matches: 7. CDR1 is SGHNT and CDR2 is YYREEE in the germline V gene (reference sequence). The DNA for the CDR3 is TGTGCCAGCAGCTTCGCGGACAGGGGTAGGAATGAGCAGTTCTTC. It yields the protein CASSFADRGRNEQFF.

The chain joins TRBV6-5 to TRBJ1-1; TRBD1 agrees at 10 bases. CDR1 MNHEY and CDR2 SVGAGI come from the germline V gene. The ends lost 6 bases at V and 7 bases at J; junction bases unmatched: 8. The CDR3 is made up of 14 amino acids. CDR3 nucleotides: TGTGCCAGCAGCTGGGACAGGGGCTTCGTTGAAGCTTTCTTT. Translation gives CASSWDRGFVEAFF.

This clone occurred once. This chain connects TRBV5-1 to TRBJ2-2, with a tentative D call TRBD2 (6 bases). The germline V and J ends were trimmed by 0 bases and 2 bases, with 11 bases remaining between them. Germline loops: CDR1 SGHRS, CDR2 YFSETQ. This CDR3 contains 16 residues. CDR3 DNA: TGCGCCAGCAGCTTGGGGATTAGCGGTAACACCGGGGAGCTGTTTTTT. It is translated as CASSLGISGNTGELFF.

This chain uses TRBV19 with TRBJ1-6; maybe TRBD1 (6 bases). V lost 4 bases to trimming and J lost 7 bases, with 8 bases between them. The CDR3 covers 13 residues. Germline CDR1 LNHDA, CDR2 SQIVND (reference sequence). DNA for the CDR3: TGTGCCAGTAGTAGGACAGTCAATTCACCCCTCCACTTT. It codes for CASSRTVNSPLHF.